The entry that follows covers one TCR beta chain sequence. The data derive from a study of T cells in localized non-small cell lung cancer. Assay used: immunoSEQ multiplex PCR; TCRdb lists only in-frame clones, some missing. This table holds tens of thousands of clones, less than 80% found once. This CDR3 region has 14 residues. J gave up 7 bases and V 4 bases, and 8 bases lay outside the gene matches. Germline-derived CDR1 and CDR2 are SGHDT and YYEEEE. Here the sequenced sample was peripheral blood, taken before any cancer treatment. This chain uses TRBV5-6 with TRBJ1-2; the match to TRBD1 covers 9 bases. The receptor was derived from a male donor at least 60 years old with stage II squamous cell lung carcinoma. For the CDR3, the DNA is TGTGCCAGCAGCGGCCGGGACAGGGCGGGTGGCTACACCTTC. It translates to CASSGRDRAGGYTF.